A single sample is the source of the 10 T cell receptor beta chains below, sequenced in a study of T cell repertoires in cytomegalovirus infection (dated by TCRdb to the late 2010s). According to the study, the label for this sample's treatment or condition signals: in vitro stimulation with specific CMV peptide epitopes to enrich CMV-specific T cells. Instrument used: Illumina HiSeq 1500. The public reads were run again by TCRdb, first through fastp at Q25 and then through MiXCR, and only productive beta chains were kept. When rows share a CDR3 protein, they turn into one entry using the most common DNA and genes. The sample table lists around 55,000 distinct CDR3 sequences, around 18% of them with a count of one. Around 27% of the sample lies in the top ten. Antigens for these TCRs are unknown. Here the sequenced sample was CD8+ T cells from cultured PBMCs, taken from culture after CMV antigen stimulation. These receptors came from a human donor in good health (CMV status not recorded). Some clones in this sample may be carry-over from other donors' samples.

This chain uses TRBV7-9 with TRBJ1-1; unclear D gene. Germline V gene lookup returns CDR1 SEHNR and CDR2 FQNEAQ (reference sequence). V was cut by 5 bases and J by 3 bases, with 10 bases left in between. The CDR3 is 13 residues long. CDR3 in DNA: TGTGCCAGCAGCCACGCCGCTTACACTGAAGCTTTCTTT. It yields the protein CASSHAAYTEAFF.

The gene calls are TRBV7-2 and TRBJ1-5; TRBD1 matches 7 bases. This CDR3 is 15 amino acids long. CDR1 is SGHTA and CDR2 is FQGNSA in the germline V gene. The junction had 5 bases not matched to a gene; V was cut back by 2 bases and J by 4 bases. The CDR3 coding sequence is TGTGCCAGCAGCTTAAACAGGGGCCTGAATCAGCCCCAGCATTTT. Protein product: CASSLNRGLNQPQHF.

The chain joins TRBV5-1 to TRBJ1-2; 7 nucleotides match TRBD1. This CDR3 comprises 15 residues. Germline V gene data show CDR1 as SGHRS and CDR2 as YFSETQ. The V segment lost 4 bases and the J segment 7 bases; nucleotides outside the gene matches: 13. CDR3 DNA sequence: TGCGCCAGCAGCGACGCTGGCAGGGGGGGACGTGGCTACACCTTC. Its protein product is CASSDAGRGGRGYTF.

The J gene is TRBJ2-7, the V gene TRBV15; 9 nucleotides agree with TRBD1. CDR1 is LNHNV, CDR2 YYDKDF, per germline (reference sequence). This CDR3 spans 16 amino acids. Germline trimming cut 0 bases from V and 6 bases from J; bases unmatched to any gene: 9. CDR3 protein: CATSRDTGTGSVEQYF. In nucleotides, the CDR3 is TGTGCCACCAGCAGAGACACCGGGACAGGGTCTGTCGAGCAGTACTTC.

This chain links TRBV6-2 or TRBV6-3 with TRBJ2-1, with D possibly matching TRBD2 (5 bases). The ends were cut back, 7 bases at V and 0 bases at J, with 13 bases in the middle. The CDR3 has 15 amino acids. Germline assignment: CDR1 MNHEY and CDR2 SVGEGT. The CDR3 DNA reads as TGTGCCAGCACTCCGGGGAGTCCCTCCTACAATGAGCAGTTCTTC. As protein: CASTPGSPSYNEQFF.

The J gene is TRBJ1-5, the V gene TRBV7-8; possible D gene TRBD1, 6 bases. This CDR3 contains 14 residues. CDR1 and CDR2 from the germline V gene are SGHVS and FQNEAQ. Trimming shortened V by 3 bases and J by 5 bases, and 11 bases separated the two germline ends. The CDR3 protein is CASSFRGNDQPQHF. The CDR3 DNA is TGTGCCAGCAGCTTTAGGGGGAACGATCAGCCCCAGCATTTT.

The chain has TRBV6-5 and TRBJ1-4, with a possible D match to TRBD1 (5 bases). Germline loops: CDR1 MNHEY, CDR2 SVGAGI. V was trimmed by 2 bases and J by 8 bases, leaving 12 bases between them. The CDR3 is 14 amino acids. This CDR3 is CASSYIGTSEKLFF. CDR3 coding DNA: TGTGCCAGCAGTTACATAGGGACGTCCGAAAAACTGTTTTTT.

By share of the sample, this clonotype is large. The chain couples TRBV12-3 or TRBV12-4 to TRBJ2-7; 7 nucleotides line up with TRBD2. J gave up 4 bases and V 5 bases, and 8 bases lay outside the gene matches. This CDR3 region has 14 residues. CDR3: CASSPRGEGYEQYF. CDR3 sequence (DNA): TGTGCCAGCAGTCCACGGGGGGAAGGGTACGAGCAGTACTTC.

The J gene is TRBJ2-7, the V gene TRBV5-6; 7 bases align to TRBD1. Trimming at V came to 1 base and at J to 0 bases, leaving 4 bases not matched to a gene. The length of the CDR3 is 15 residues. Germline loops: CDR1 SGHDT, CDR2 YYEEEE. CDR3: CASSLSRTGSYEQYF. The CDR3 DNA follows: TGTGCCAGCAGCTTGTCCCGGACAGGCTCCTACGAGCAGTACTTC.

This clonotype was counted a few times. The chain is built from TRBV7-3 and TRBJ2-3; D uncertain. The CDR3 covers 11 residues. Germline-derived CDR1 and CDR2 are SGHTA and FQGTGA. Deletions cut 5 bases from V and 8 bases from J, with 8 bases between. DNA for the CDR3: TGTGCCAGCAGCCCTACGGGTACGCAGTATTTT. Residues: CASSPTGTQYF.